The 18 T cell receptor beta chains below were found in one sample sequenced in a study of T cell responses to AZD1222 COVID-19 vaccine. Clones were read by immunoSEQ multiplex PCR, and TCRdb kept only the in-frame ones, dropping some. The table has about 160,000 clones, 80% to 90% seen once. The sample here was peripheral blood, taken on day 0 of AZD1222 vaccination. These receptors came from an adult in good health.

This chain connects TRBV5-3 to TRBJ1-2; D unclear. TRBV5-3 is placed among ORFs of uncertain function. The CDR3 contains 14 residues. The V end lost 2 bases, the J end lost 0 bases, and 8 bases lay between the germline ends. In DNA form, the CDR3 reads TGTGCCAGAAGCTTCGGGCCATCTAACTATGGCTACACCTTC. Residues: CARSFGPSNYGYTF.

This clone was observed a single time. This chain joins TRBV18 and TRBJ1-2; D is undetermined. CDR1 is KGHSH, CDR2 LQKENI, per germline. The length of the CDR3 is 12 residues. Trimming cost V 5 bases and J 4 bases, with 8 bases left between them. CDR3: CASSTYSYGYTF. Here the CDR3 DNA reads TGTGCCAGCTCAACATACTCCTATGGCTACACCTTC.

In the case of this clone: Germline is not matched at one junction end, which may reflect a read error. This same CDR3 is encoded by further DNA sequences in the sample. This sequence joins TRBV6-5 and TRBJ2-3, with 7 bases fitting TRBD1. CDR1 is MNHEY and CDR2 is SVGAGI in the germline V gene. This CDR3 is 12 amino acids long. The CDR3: CASGQGTDTQYF. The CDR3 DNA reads TGTGCCAGCGGCCAGGGGACAGATACGCAATATTTT.

DNA for the CDR3: TGTGCCAGCAGCCAAGACTTCCGGGGCTCCTACGAGCAGTACTTC. Amino acids: CASSQDFRGSYEQYF. The V and J genes are TRBV3-1 (or the pseudogene TRBV3-2) and TRBJ2-7, with D possibly TRBD2 on 5 matching bases. The germline gives CDR1 LGHDT, CDR2 YNNKEL (reference sequence). Trimming stripped 0 bases from V and 0 bases from J, with 9 bases between. This CDR3 is 15 amino acids long.

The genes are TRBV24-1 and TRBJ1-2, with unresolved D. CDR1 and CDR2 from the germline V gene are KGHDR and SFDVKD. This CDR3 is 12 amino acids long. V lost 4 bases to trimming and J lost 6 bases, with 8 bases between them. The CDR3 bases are TGTGCCACCAGTGACTCAAGGCATGGCTACACCTTC. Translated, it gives CATSDSRHGYTF.

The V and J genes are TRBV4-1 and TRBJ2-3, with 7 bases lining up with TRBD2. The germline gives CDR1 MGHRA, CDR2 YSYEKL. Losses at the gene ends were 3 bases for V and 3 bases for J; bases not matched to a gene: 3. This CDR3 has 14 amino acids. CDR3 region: CASSQGGRTDTQYF. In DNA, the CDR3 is TGCGCCAGCAGCCAGGGGGGGAGAACAGATACGCAGTATTTT.

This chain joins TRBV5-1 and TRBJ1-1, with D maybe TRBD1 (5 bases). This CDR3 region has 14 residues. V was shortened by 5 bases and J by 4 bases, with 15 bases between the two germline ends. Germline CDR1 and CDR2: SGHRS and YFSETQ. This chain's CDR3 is CASRSGGFGTEAFF. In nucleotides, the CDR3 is TGCGCCAGCAGATCTGGGGGGTTCGGCACTGAAGCTTTCTTT.

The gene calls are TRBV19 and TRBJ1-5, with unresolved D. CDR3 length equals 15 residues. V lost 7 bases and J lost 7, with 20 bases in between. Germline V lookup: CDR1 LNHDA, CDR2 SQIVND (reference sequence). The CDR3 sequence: CASTDGGSFWQPQHF. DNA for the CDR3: TGTGCCAGTACCGACGGCGGGAGTTTTTGGCAGCCCCAGCATTTT.

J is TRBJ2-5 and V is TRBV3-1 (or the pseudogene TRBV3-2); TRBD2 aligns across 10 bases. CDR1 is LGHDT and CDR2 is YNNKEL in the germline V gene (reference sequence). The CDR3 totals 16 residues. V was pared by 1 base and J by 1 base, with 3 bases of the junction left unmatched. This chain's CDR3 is CASSQGERGGQETQYF. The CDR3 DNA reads TGTGCCAGCAGCCAAGGCGAGCGGGGGGGCCAAGAGACCCAGTACTTC.

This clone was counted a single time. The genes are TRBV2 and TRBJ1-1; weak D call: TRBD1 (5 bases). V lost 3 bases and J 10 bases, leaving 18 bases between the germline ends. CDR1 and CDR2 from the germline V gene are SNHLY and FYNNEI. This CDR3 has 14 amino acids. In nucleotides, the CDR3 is TGTGCCAGCAGTGACCGGGACGGCGTGTTTGGAGCTTTCTTT. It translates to CASSDRDGVFGAFF.

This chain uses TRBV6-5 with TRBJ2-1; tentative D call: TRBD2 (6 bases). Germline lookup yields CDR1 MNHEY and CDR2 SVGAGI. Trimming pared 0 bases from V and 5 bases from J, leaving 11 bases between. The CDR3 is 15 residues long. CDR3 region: CASSYSGGPNNEQFF. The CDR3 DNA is TGTGCCAGCAGTTACTCCGGGGGACCTAACAATGAGCAGTTCTTC.

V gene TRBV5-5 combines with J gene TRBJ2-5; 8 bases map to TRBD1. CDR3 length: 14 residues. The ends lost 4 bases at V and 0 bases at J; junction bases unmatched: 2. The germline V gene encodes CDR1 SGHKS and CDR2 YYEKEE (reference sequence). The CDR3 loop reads CASSAGGNQETQYF. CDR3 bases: TGTGCCAGCAGCGCAGGGGGCAACCAAGAGACCCAGTACTTC.

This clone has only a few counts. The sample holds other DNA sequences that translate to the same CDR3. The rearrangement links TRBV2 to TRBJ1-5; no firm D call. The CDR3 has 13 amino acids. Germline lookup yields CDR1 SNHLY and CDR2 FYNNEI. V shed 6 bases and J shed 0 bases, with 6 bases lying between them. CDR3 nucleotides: TGTGCCAGCAGGAGGGATAGCAATCAGCCCCAGCATTTT. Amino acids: CASRRDSNQPQHF.

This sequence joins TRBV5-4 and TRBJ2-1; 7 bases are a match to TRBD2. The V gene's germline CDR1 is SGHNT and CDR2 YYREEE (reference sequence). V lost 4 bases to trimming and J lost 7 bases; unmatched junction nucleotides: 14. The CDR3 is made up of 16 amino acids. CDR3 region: CASSLKITQGGNEQFF. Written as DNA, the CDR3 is TGTGCCAGCAGCCTAAAAATAACCCAGGGAGGGAATGAGCAGTTCTTC.

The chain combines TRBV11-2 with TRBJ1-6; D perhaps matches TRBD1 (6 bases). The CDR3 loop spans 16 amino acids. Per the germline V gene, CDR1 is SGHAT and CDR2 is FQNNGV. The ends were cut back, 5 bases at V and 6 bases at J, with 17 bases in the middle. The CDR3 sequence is CASSPPRQGRNSPLHF. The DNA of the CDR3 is TGTGCCAGCAGCCCTCCTCGTCAGGGGCGTAATTCACCCCTCCACTTT.

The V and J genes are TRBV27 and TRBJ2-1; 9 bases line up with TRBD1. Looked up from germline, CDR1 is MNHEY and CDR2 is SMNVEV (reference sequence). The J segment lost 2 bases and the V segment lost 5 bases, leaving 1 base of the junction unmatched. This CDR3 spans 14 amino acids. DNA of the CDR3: TGTGCCAGCAGTCGGACAGGGGCCTACAATGAGCAGTTCTTC. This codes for CASSRTGAYNEQFF.

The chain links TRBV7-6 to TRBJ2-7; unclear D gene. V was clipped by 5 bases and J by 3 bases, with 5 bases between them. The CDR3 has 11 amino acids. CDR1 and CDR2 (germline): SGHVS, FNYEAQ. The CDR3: CASSDHYEQYF. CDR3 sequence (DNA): TGTGCCAGCAGCGACCACTACGAGCAGTACTTC.

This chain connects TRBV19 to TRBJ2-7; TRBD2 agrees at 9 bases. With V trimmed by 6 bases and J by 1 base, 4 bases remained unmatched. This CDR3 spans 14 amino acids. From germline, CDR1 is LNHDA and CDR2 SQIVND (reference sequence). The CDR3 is CASSVAGASYEQYF. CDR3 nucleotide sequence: TGTGCCAGTAGCGTAGCGGGGGCATCCTACGAGCAGTACTTC.